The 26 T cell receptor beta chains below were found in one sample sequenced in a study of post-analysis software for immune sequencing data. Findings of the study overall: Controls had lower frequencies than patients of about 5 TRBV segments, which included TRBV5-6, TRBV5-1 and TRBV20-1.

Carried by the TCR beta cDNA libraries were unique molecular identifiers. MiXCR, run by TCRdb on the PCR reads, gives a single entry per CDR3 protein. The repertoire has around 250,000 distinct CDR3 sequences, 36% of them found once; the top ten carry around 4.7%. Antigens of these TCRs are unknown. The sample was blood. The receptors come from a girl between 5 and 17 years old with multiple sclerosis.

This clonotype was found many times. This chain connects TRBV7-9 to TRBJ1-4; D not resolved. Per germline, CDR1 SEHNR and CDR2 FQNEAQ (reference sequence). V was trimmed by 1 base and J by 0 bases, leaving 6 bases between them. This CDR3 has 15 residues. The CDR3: CASSLVESTNEKLFF. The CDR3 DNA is TGTGCCAGCAGCTTAGTGGAATCAACTAATGAAAAACTGTTTTTT.

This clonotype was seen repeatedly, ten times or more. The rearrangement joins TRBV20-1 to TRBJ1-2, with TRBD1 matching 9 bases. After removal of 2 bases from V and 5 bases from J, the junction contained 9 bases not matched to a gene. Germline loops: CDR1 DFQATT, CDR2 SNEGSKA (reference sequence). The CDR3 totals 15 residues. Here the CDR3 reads CSARSPQGAFYGYTF. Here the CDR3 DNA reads TGCAGTGCTAGATCGCCACAGGGGGCGTTTTATGGCTACACCTTC.

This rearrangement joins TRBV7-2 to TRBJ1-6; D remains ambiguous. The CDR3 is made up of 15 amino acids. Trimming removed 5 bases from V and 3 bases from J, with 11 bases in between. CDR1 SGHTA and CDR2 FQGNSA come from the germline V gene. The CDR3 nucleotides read TGTGCCAGCAGCCCGAGCGGCGGCTATAATTCACCCCTCCACTTT. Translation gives CASSPSGGYNSPLHF.

This CDR3 reads CASSSGLAGGRDEQYF. CDR3 in DNA: TGTGCCAGCAGCTCCGGACTAGCGGGAGGGAGGGACGAGCAGTACTTC. The chain uses TRBV7-2 and TRBJ2-7; TRBD2 agrees at 15 bases. The germline V gene encodes CDR1 SGHTA and CDR2 FQGNSA. This CDR3 contains 16 residues. J lost 5 bases, V lost 4 bases, and 6 bases had no gene match.

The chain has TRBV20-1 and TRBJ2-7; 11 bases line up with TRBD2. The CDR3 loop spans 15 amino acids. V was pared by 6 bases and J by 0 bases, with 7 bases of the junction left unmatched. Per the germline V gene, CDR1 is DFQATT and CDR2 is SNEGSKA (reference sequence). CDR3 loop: CSAIGLAGYSYEQYF. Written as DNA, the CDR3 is TGCAGTGCCATCGGACTAGCGGGCTACTCCTACGAGCAGTACTTC.

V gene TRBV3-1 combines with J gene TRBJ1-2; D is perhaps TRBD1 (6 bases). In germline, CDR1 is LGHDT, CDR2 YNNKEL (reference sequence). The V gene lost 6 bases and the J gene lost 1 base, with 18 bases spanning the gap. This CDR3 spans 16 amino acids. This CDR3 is CASSPRSLQGNYGYTF. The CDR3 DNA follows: TGTGCCAGCAGTCCTCGAAGTTTACAGGGTAACTATGGCTACACCTTC.

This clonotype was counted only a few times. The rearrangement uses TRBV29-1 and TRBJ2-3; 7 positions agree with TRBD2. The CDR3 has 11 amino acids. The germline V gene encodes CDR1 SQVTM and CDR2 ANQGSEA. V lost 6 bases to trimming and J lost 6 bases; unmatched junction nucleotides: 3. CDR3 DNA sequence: TGCAGCGTGACTAGCTCCGATACGCAGTATTTT. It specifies CSVTSSDTQYF.

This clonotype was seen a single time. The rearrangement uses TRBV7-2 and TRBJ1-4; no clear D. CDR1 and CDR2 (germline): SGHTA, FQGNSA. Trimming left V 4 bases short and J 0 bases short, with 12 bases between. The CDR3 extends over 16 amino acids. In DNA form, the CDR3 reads TGTGCCAGCAGCTCCACTCCGGGTGCAACTAATGAAAAACTGTTTTTT. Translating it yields CASSSTPGATNEKLFF.

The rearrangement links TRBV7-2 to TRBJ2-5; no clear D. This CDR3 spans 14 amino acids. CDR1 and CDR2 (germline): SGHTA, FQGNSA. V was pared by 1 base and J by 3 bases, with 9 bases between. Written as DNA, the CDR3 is TGTGCCAGCAGCTTAGAAGTCCGAAAAGAGACCCAGTACTTC. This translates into CASSLEVRKETQYF.

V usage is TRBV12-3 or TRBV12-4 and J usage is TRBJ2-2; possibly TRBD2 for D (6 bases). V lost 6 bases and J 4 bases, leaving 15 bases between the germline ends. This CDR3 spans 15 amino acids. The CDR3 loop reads CASSIRIGSTGELFF. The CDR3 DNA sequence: TGTGCCAGCAGCATTAGGATCGGGAGCACCGGGGAGCTGTTTTTT.

The CDR3 DNA reads TGCGCCAGCAGCCCCTCGAGAGGCCAGCCCCAGCATTTT. It encodes CASSPSRGQPQHF. The rearrangement links TRBV4-3 to TRBJ1-5; D gene ambiguous. This CDR3 is built from 13 residues. V was clipped by 4 bases and J by 7 bases, with 11 bases between them. Germline loops: CDR1 LGHNA, CDR2 YSLEER.

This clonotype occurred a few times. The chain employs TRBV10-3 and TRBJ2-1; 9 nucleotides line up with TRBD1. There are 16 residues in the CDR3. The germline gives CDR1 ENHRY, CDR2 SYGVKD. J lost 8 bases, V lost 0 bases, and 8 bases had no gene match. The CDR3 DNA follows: TGTGCCATCAGTGAGTCGAACGGGGGACAGGGCGATGAGCAGTTCTTC. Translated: CAISESNGGQGDEQFF.

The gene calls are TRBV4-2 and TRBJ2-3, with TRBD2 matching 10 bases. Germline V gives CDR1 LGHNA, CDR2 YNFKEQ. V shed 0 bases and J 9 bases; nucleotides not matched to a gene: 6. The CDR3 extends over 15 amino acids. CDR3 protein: CASSQDLAGVMTQYF. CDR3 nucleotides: TGTGCCAGCAGCCAAGATCTAGCGGGAGTGATGACGCAGTATTTT.

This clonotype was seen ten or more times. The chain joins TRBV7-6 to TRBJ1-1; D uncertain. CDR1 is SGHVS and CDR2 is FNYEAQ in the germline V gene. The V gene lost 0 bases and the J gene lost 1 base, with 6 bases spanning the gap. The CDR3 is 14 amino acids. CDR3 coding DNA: TGTGCCAGCAGCTTAGCGTTGGGGAACACTGAAGCTTTCTTT. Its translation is CASSLALGNTEAFF.

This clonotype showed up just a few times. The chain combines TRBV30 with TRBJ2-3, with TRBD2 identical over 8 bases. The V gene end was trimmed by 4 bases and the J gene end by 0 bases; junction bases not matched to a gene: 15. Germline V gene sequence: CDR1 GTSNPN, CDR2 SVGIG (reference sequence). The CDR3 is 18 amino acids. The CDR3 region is CAWTPTSAITPSTDTQYF. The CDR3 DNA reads TGTGCCTGGACTCCGACTAGCGCGATTACCCCTAGCACAGATACGCAGTATTTT.

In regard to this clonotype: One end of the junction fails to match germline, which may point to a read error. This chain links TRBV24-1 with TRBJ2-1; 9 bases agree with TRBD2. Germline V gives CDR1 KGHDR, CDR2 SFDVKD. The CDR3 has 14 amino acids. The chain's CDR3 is CAASDPGTSSEQFF. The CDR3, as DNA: TGTGCCGCCAGTGACCCGGGGACTAGCTCTGAGCAGTTCTTC.

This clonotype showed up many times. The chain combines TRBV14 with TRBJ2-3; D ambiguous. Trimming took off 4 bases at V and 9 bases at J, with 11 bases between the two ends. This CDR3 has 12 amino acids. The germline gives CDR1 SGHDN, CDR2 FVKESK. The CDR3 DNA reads TGTGCCAGCAGCCCCCCAGGAAGGACGCAGTATTTT. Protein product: CASSPPGRTQYF.

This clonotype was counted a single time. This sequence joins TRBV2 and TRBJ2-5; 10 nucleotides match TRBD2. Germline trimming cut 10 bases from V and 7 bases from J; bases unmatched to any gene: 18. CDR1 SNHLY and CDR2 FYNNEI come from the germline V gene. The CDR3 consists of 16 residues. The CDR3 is CATRPFGLAASGTQYF. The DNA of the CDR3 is TGTGCCACCCGGCCATTCGGACTAGCGGCATCCGGGACCCAGTACTTC.

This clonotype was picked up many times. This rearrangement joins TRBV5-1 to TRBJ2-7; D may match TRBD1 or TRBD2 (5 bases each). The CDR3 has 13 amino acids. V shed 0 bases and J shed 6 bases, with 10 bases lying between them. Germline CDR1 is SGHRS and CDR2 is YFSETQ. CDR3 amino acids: CASSLVPGREQYF. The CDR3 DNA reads TGCGCCAGCAGCTTGGTTCCGGGGCGCGAGCAGTACTTC.

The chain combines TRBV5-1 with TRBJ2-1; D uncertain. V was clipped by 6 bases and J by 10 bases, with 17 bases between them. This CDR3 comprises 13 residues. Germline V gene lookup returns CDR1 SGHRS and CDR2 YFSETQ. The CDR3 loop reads CASTFRPGREQFF. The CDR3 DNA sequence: TGCGCCAGCACCTTCCGGCCAGGTAGAGAGCAGTTCTTC.

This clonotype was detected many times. CDR3: CASSSRDTDTQYF. The CDR3 nucleotides are TGCGCCAGCAGCTCCCGGGACACAGATACGCAGTATTTT. The rearrangement links TRBV5-1 to TRBJ2-3; TRBD2 might be the D (5 bases). The ends were cut back, 3 bases at V and 2 bases at J, with 7 bases in the middle. Germline assignment: CDR1 SGHRS and CDR2 YFSETQ. CDR3 length equals 13 residues.

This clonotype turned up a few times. The CDR3 sequence is CASSVARHPSETQYF. CDR3 sequence (DNA): TGTGCCAGCAGCGTAGCTCGACACCCCTCAGAGACCCAGTACTTC. This chain links TRBV9 with TRBJ2-5; unclear D gene. The CDR3 totals 15 residues. Germline V lookup: CDR1 SGDLS, CDR2 YYNGEE. V was trimmed by 0 bases and J by 4 bases, leaving 13 bases between them. Combining the CDR3 with reference TRBV9 and TRBJ2-5 gives the whole variable domain DSGVTQTPKHLITATGQRVTLRCSPRSGDLSVYWYQQSLDQGLQFLIQYYNGEERAKGNILERFSAQQFPDLHSELNLSSLELGDSALYFCASSVARHPSETQYFGPGTRLLVL.

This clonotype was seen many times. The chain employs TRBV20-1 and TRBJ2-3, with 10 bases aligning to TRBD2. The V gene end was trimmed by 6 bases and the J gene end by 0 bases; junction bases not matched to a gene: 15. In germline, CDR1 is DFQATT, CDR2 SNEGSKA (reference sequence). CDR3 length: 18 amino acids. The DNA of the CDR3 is TGCAGTGCGGATGGGGGGGAAGAGACTAGCGGGAGCACAGATACGCAGTATTTT. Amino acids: CSADGGEETSGSTDTQYF.

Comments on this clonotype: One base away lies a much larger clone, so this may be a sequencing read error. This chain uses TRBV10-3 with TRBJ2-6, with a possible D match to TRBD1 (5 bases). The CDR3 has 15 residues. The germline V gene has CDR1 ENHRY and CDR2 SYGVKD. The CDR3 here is CAISELNSGADVLTF. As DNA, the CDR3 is TGTGCCATCAGTGAGCTGAACTCTGGGGCCGACGTCCTGACTTTC.

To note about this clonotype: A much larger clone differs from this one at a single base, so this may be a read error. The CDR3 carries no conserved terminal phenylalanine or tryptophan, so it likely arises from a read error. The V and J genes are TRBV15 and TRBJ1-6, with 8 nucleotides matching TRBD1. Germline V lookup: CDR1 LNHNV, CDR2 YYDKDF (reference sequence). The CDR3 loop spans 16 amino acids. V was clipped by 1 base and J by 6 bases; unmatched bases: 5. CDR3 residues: CATSRGIQGANSPLHL. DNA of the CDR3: TGTGCCACCAGCAGAGGAATCCAGGGGGCTAATTCACCCCTCCACTTG.

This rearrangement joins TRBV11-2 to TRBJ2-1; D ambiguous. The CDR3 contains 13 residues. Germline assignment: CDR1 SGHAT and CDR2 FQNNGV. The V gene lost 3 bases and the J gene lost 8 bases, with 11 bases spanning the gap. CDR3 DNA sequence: TGTGCCAGCAGCTTCGACGGGTCCGATGAGCAGTTCTTC. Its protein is CASSFDGSDEQFF.